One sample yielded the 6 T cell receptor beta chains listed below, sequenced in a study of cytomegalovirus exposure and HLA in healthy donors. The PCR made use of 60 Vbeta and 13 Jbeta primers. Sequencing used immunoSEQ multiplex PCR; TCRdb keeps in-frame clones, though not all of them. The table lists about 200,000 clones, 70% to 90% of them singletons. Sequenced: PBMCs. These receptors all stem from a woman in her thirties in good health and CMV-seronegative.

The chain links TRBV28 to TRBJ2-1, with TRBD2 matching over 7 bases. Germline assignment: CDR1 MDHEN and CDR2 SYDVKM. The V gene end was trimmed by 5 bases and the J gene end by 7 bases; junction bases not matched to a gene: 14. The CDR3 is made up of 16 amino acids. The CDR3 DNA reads TGTGCCAGCAGTCTCCCTAGACTAGCACTGGGGAATGAGCAGTTCTTC. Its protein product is CASSLPRLALGNEQFF.

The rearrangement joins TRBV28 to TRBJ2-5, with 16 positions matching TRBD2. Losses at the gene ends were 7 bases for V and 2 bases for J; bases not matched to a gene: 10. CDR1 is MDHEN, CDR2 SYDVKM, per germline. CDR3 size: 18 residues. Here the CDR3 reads CASTSGTSGGAWQETQYF. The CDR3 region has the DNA TGTGCCAGCACCTCCGGGACTAGCGGGGGGGCATGGCAAGAGACCCAGTACTTC.

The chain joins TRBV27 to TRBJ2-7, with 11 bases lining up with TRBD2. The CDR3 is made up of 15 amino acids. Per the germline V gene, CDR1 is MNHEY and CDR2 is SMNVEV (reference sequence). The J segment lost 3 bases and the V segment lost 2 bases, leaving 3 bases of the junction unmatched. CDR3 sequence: CASSLGSGRVYEQYF. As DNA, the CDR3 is TGTGCCAGCAGTTTAGGTAGCGGGAGGGTCTACGAGCAGTACTTC.

CDR3 sequence: CASSLELAGGEQFF. The CDR3 nucleotides read TGCGCCAGCAGCTTGGAACTAGCGGGAGGTGAGCAGTTCTTC. The chain joins TRBV5-1 to TRBJ2-1, with 12 bases that match TRBD2. The CDR3 length is 14 residues. Germline V gene sequence: CDR1 SGHRS, CDR2 YFSETQ. The V segment lost 0 bases and the J segment 9 bases; nucleotides outside the gene matches: 1. Full variable domain (remainder filled in from reference TRBV5-1 and TRBJ2-1): KAGVTQTPRYLIKTRGQQVTLSCSPISGHRSVSWYQQTPGQGLQFLFEYFSETQRNKGNFPGRFSGRQFSNSRSEMNVSTLELGDSALYLCASSLELAGGEQFFGPGTRLTVL.

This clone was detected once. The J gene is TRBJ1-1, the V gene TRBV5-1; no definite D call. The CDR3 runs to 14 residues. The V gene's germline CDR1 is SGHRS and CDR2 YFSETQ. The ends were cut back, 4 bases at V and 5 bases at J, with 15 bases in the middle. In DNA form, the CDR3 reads TGCGCCAGCAGCCCCCCGATGAGAGGGACTGAAGCTTTCTTT. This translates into CASSPPMRGTEAFF.

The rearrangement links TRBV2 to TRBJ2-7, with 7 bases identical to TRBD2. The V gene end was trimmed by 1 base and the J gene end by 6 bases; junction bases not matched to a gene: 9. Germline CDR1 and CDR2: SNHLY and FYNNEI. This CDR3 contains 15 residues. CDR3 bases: TGTGCCAGCAGTGAAGGGCGACTAGCTGTATCCGAGCAGTACTTC. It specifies CASSEGRLAVSEQYF.